This entry lists 17 T cell receptor beta chains sequenced from one sample in a study of T cell clones after liver transplantation. Sequencing was performed with immunoSEQ multiplex PCR; in TCRdb, only in-frame clones are kept and a portion is missing. The table shows 70,000 to 80,000 clones, with over 85% occurring only once. The sample in question was CD4+ T cells from blood, obtained before liver transplant. These receptors all stem from a human donor who received a liver transplant.

The CDR3 loop reads CASSQGGYEQYF. Here the CDR3 DNA reads TGTGCCAGCAGCCAAGGGGGCTACGAGCAGTACTTC. The gene calls are TRBV6-5 and TRBJ2-7; possibly TRBD1 for D (6 bases). CDR1 and CDR2 from the germline V gene are MNHEY and SVGAGI. The CDR3 covers 12 residues. V lost 6 bases and J lost 3, with 9 bases in between.

This sequence joins TRBV2 and TRBJ2-1; D is possibly TRBD1 (6 bases). CDR1 is SNHLY, CDR2 FYNNEI, per germline. The V gene lost 8 bases and the J gene lost 7 bases, with 15 bases spanning the gap. The CDR3 is 13 amino acids. The CDR3 nucleotides read TGTGCCAGCCGAGACAGGATGCGGAATGAGCAGTTCTTC. Translated: CASRDRMRNEQFF.

The CDR3 region is CASSYSTAVGTDTQYF. The CDR3 DNA follows: TGTGCCAGCAGCTACTCGACTGCCGTCGGCACAGATACGCAGTATTTT. This chain uses TRBV11-3 with TRBJ2-3; D gene uncertain. The ends were cut back, 4 bases at V and 1 base at J, with 15 bases in the middle. The CDR3 runs to 16 residues. Germline V gene data show CDR1 as SGHNT and CDR2 as YENEEA.

V is TRBV18 and J is TRBJ2-7, with no clear D. Trimming took off 3 bases at V and 2 bases at J, with 11 bases between the two ends. Germline loops: CDR1 KGHSH, CDR2 LQKENI. The CDR3 totals 14 residues. CDR3 amino acids: CASSPKPSAYEQYF. CDR3 bases: TGTGCCAGCTCACCTAAGCCCAGCGCCTACGAGCAGTACTTC.

The chain carries TRBV7-6 and TRBJ2-6; D gene ambiguous. This CDR3 comprises 14 residues. V lost 7 bases to trimming and J lost 0 bases, with 7 bases between them. Per the germline V gene, CDR1 is SGHVS and CDR2 is FNYEAQ. The CDR3 nucleotides are TGTGCCAGCACCTTCTACTCTGGGGCCAACGTCCTGACTTTC. Protein product: CASTFYSGANVLTF.

The chain links TRBV28 to TRBJ2-4; D gene unclear. V was cut by 5 bases and J by 5 bases, with 13 bases left in between. Germline V gene sequence: CDR1 MDHEN, CDR2 SYDVKM. This CDR3 has 14 amino acids. The CDR3 reads CASSARALQNIQYF. The CDR3 DNA is TGTGCCAGCAGTGCCCGCGCCCTCCAAAACATTCAGTACTTC.

The gene calls are TRBV5-5 and TRBJ1-5, with no clear D. This CDR3 has 14 residues. Germline V gene data show CDR1 as SGHKS and CDR2 as YYEKEE (reference sequence). Trimming removed 4 bases from V and 6 bases from J, with 14 bases in between. CDR3 coding DNA: TGTGCCAGCAGCCACAACGGGGTCGTTCAGCCCCAGCATTTT. Residues: CASSHNGVVQPQHF.

The chain has TRBV5-1 and TRBJ2-7, with unresolved D. The V end was cut by 4 bases, the J end by 0 bases, with 17 bases between. This CDR3 has 16 residues. Germline V gene sequence: CDR1 SGHRS, CDR2 YFSETQ. The CDR3, as DNA: TGCGCCAGCAGCGAGGCCCTGGCAGGCGTCTCCTACGAGCAGTACTTC. This gives the protein CASSEALAGVSYEQYF. Full variable domain (rest looked up from reference TRBV5-1 and TRBJ2-7): KAGVTQTPRYLIKTRGQQVTLSCSPISGHRSVSWYQQTPGQGLQFLFEYFSETQRNKGNFPGRFSGRQFSNSRSEMNVSTLELGDSALYLCASSEALAGVSYEQYFGPGTRLTVT.

As DNA, the CDR3 is TGCGCCAGCCAGGATCAGGGGCTGAGGCTTCAGGGCTACACCTTC. Residues: CASQDQGLRLQGYTF. The chain joins TRBV4-1 to TRBJ1-2; a weak D match, TRBD1 (6 bases). The CDR3 runs to 15 residues. V lost 8 bases to trimming and J lost 8 bases, with 24 bases between them. CDR1 is MGHRA and CDR2 is YSYEKL in the germline V gene.

This clone was seen only once. The CDR3 nucleotides are TGTGCCAGCAGTCGGATTGGACTAGAGGTCTACAATGAGCAGTTCTTC. As protein: CASSRIGLEVYNEQFF. The chain couples TRBV28 to TRBJ2-1; TRBD2 agrees at 7 bases. The germline V gene encodes CDR1 MDHEN and CDR2 SYDVKM. V shed 5 bases and J 3 bases; nucleotides not matched to a gene: 10. This CDR3 has 16 amino acids.

This clone has more than one count but fewer than ten. The chain links TRBV2 to TRBJ2-4, with 14 bases aligning to TRBD2. Losses at the gene ends were 6 bases for V and 1 base for J; bases not matched to a gene: 8. From germline, CDR1 is SNHLY and CDR2 FYNNEI. The CDR3 length is 18 residues. The CDR3 loop reads CASSGPGLAGAAKNIQYF. CDR3 coding DNA: TGTGCCAGCAGCGGTCCGGGACTAGCGGGAGCCGCCAAAAACATTCAGTACTTC.

V usage is TRBV28 and J usage is TRBJ1-5, with D tentatively TRBD1 (6 bases). Germline-derived CDR1 and CDR2 are MDHEN and SYDVKM. The CDR3 length is 15 residues. V shed 5 bases and J shed 0 bases, with 11 bases lying between them. The CDR3 nucleotides are TGTGCCAGCAGTCGGACAGACAATAGCAATCAGCCCCAGCATTTT. This codes for CASSRTDNSNQPQHF. Drawing the rest from reference TRBV28 and TRBJ1-5, the complete variable domain is DVKVTQSSRYLVKRTGEKVFLECVQDMDHENMFWYRQDPGLGLRLIYFSYDVKMKEKGDIPEGYSVSREKKERFSLILESASTNQTSMYLCASSRTDNSNQPQHFGDGTRLSIL.

The V call is TRBV4-2, the J call TRBJ2-3; TRBD2 agrees at 8 bases. This CDR3 has 17 amino acids. Per germline, CDR1 LGHNA and CDR2 YNFKEQ. V gave up 3 bases and J gave up 0 bases; unmatched junction bases: 8. CDR3 sequence reads: CASSQPTSGLSTDTQYF. Written as DNA, the CDR3 is TGTGCCAGCAGCCAGCCCACTAGCGGACTGAGCACAGATACGCAGTATTTT.

In this sample, this clone turned up a few times. Other nucleotide sequences in the sample specify the same CDR3. V usage is TRBV7-2 and J usage is TRBJ1-1, with D possibly TRBD1 on 5 matching bases. The V and J ends lost 5 bases and 1 base respectively, with 11 bases between them. Germline loops: CDR1 SGHTA, CDR2 FQGNSA. The CDR3 has 14 amino acids. This chain's CDR3 is CASSPGAANTEAFF. The CDR3 bases are TGTGCCAGCAGCCCCGGGGCAGCGAACACTGAAGCTTTCTTT.

V gene TRBV11-3 combines with J gene TRBJ2-3; no reliable D call. The CDR3 extends over 13 amino acids. Looked up from germline, CDR1 is SGHNT and CDR2 is YENEEA. V was trimmed by 1 base and J by 2 bases, leaving 4 bases between them. CDR3 loop: CASSLVATDTQYF. The CDR3 DNA follows: TGTGCCAGCAGCTTAGTGGCCACAGATACGCAGTATTTT.

V is TRBV5-1 and J is TRBJ2-2; D not resolved. Germline V gene data show CDR1 as SGHRS and CDR2 as YFSETQ. The CDR3 is made up of 14 amino acids. Trimming stripped 4 bases from V and 2 bases from J, with 9 bases between. CDR3 loop: CASSDISNTGELFF. DNA for the CDR3: TGCGCCAGCAGCGATATTAGCAACACCGGGGAGCTGTTTTTT.

The V and J genes are TRBV5-8 and TRBJ2-7; 7 nucleotides match TRBD1. V lost 0 bases to trimming and J lost 3 bases; unmatched junction nucleotides: 9. Germline-derived CDR1 and CDR2 are SGHTS and YDEGEE. CDR3 length: 16 residues. The CDR3 DNA is TGTGCCAGCAGCTTGGCCCTAGGGACAGCCATCTACGAGCAGTACTTC. This encodes CASSLALGTAIYEQYF.